These 21 T cell receptor beta chains were sequenced from one sample in a study of sequential checkpoint blockade in melanoma. Assay used: immunoSEQ multiplex PCR; TCRdb lists only in-frame clones, some missing. The sample lists about 14,000 clones, about three quarters occurring once. Treatment described: randomized to nivolumab then ipilimumab (arm A) or the reverse (arm B). The sample was CD8+ T cells sorted from blood (inferred from file names), taken from a patient given nivolumab and ipilimumab in sequence. The receptors originated from a human donor with melanoma.

This clone was detected once. This sequence joins TRBV29-1 and TRBJ2-6; 7 nucleotides match TRBD1. Germline lookup yields CDR1 SQVTM and CDR2 ANQGSEA. The CDR3 extends over 17 amino acids. V shed 4 bases, J shed 0 bases, and the junction held 9 bases outside the gene matches. CDR3 DNA: TGCAGCGTTGGCGACAGGGTTTTTAACTCTGGGGCCAACGTCCTGACTTTC. Amino acid sequence: CSVGDRVFNSGANVLTF.

The chain couples TRBV4-2 to TRBJ1-5; possibly TRBD1 for D (5 bases). Looked up from germline, CDR1 is LGHNA and CDR2 is YNFKEQ. V was clipped by 5 bases and J by 4 bases, with 12 bases between them. This CDR3 contains 14 residues. The CDR3 DNA sequence: TGTGCCAGCAGCTTGTTACAGGCAAATCAGCCCCAGCATTTT. This sequence encodes CASSLLQANQPQHF.

The chain couples TRBV14 to TRBJ2-7; TRBD1 might be the D (6 bases). The V end lost 5 bases, the J end lost 2 bases, and 13 bases lay between the germline ends. Germline loops: CDR1 SGHDN, CDR2 FVKESK. The CDR3 contains 14 residues. The CDR3 here is CASSLLPGAYEQYF. As DNA, the CDR3 is TGTGCCAGCAGCTTATTACCAGGGGCCTACGAGCAGTACTTC.

The chain employs TRBV9 and TRBJ2-5, with TRBD1 matching 7 bases. From germline, CDR1 is SGDLS and CDR2 YYNGEE. This CDR3 spans 15 amino acids. The J segment lost 5 bases and the V segment lost 3 bases, leaving 10 bases of the junction unmatched. The CDR3 DNA follows: TGTGCCAGCAGCGGACCCGGGACAGAGGGGGAGACCCAGTACTTC. This codes for CASSGPGTEGETQYF.

This chain uses TRBV10-2 with TRBJ2-5; D call uncertain. Judging by the DNA end, TRBJ2-7 fits better; the J call may be wrong. Germline lookup yields CDR1 WSHSY and CDR2 SAAADI. CDR3 size: 14 residues. The CDR3 nucleotides are TGCGCCAGCAGTGAGTCGGTATTCTCCTACGAGCAGTACTTC. Its protein product is CASSESVFSYEQYF.

The chain carries TRBV15 and TRBJ1-1, with 8 bases aligning to TRBD1. Per the germline V gene, CDR1 is LNHNV and CDR2 is YYDKDF (reference sequence). Germline trimming cut 5 bases from V and 3 bases from J; bases unmatched to any gene: 5. This CDR3 spans 14 amino acids. Written as DNA, the CDR3 is TGTGCCACCAGCGCGGGACAGGAGTACACTGAAGCTTTCTTT. Amino acid sequence: CATSAGQEYTEAFF.

The V gene is TRBV19, the J gene TRBJ2-5, with D possibly being TRBD2 (5 bases). V dropped 6 bases and J dropped 2 bases, with 16 bases sitting between them. CDR3 size: 15 residues. Germline V gives CDR1 LNHDA, CDR2 SQIVND (reference sequence). The CDR3 loop is CASSPRTGDQETQYF. The CDR3 nucleotides are TGTGCCAGTAGCCCCCGGACTGGGGATCAAGAGACCCAGTACTTC.

The gene calls are TRBV20-1 and TRBJ2-1; 7 bases agree with TRBD2. The CDR3 extends over 10 amino acids. Germline lookup yields CDR1 DFQATT and CDR2 SNEGSKA (reference sequence). V gave up 5 bases and J gave up 13 bases; unmatched junction bases: 5. Written as DNA, the CDR3 is TGCAGTGCTCAAGCGGGGTCCCAGTTCTTC. It yields the protein CSAQAGSQFF.

V gene TRBV12-5 combines with J gene TRBJ2-7; D unresolved. Germline V gives CDR1 LGHNT, CDR2 FRNRAP. V lost 4 bases, J lost 3 bases, and 7 bases lay in between. This CDR3 region has 12 residues. As DNA, the CDR3 is TGTGCTAGTGGTTGGTCAGACTACGAGCAGTACTTC. The encoded protein is CASGWSDYEQYF.

The V and J genes are TRBV7-9 and TRBJ2-5, with 8 bases lining up with TRBD1. The J call may be wrong; the DNA end is better matched by TRBJ2-7. The length of the CDR3 is 14 residues. Per the germline V gene, CDR1 is SEHNR and CDR2 is FQNEAQ (reference sequence). CDR3 amino acids: CASSRTGSSYEQYF. The DNA for the CDR3 is TGTGCCAGCAGCCGGACAGGGAGCTCCTACGAGCAGTACTTC.

This clone was observed a handful of times. The chain uses TRBV10-3 and TRBJ1-1; D not certain. Germline loops: CDR1 ENHRY, CDR2 SYGVKD. The CDR3 is made up of 11 amino acids. V was cut by 7 bases and J by 2 bases, with 5 bases left in between. CDR3 region: CAITSNTEAFF. In DNA form, the CDR3 reads TGTGCCATCACGTCTAACACTGAAGCTTTCTTT.

This chain connects TRBV9 to TRBJ2-1, with 13 positions matching TRBD2. Germline V gene lookup returns CDR1 SGDLS and CDR2 YYNGEE. V trimming: 2 bases; J trimming: 1 base; junction bases outside the gene matches: 9. This CDR3 has 19 amino acids. The CDR3, as DNA: TGTGCCAGCAGCGTGGCAACCGGGACTAGCGGGACTTCCTACAATGAGCAGTTCTTC. It specifies CASSVATGTSGTSYNEQFF. The whole variable domain, remainder taken from reference TRBV9 and TRBJ2-1, is DSGVTQTPKHLITATGQRVTLRCSPRSGDLSVYWYQQSLDQGLQFLIQYYNGEERAKGNILERFSAQQFPDLHSELNLSSLELGDSALYFCASSVATGTSGTSYNEQFFGPGTRLTVL.

This chain joins TRBV7-8 and TRBJ1-3; the D is unclear. In germline, CDR1 is SGHVS, CDR2 FQNEAQ. V gave up 5 bases and J gave up 0 bases, with 11 bases separating them. This CDR3 has 15 residues. The CDR3 DNA follows: TGTGCCAGCAGCCCCAGCGGCCTCTCTGGAAACACCATATATTTT. Amino acid sequence: CASSPSGLSGNTIYF.

The V and J genes are TRBV30 and TRBJ2-1, with 7 positions matching TRBD2. The length of the CDR3 is 15 residues. Germline trimming cut 2 bases from V and 2 bases from J; bases unmatched to any gene: 6. Germline CDR1 reads GTSNPN; CDR2 reads SVGIG (reference sequence). CDR3 nucleotides: TGTGCCTGGAGTTCCCGGGGGGAACCCTACAATGAGCAGTTCTTC. Translated: CAWSSRGEPYNEQFF.

The chain combines TRBV7-9 with TRBJ2-7, with 13 bases lining up with TRBD2. CDR3 size: 15 residues. Germline CDR1 reads SEHNR; CDR2 reads FQNEAQ (reference sequence). Trimming at V came to 5 bases and at J to 6 bases, leaving 7 bases not matched to a gene. In DNA form, the CDR3 reads TGTGCCAGCAGCGTACTAGCGGGGGGGCGCAGCGAGCAGTACTTC. The encoded protein is CASSVLAGGRSEQYF.

This clone was seen a few times. Other DNA sequences of this sample code for an identical CDR3. This chain connects TRBV7-9 to TRBJ1-5; no reliable D call. Trimming shortened V by 1 base and J by 7 bases, and 5 bases separated the two germline ends. The CDR3 length is 12 residues. CDR1 and CDR2 (germline): SEHNR, FQNEAQ (reference sequence). CDR3 in amino acids: CASSLGQQPQHF. CDR3 sequence (DNA): TGTGCCAGCAGCTTAGGTCAGCAGCCCCAGCATTTT.

This clone showed up just a few times. The V call is TRBV14, the J call TRBJ2-1; D gene unclear. This CDR3 has 11 amino acids. Germline CDR1 reads SGHDN; CDR2 reads FVKESK. Trimming took 5 bases from V and 4 from J, leaving 3 bases between them. CDR3 DNA sequence: TGTGCCAGCAGCTCGTACAATGAGCAGTTCTTC. It is translated as CASSSYNEQFF.

The chain links TRBV4-1 to TRBJ2-1; the D is unclear. The CDR3 totals 14 residues. V was pared by 7 bases and J by 4 bases, with 14 bases between. CDR1 MGHRA and CDR2 YSYEKL come from the germline V gene. CDR3 nucleotides: TGCGCCAGCACCCAGGATCGGGTATACAATGAGCAGTTCTTC. The encoded protein is CASTQDRVYNEQFF.

This rearrangement joins TRBV9 to TRBJ2-2; 10 bases line up with TRBD2. The CDR3 sequence is 17 residues long. Germline-derived CDR1 and CDR2 are SGDLS and YYNGEE. V lost 4 bases, J lost 2 bases, and 8 bases stayed unmatched. The CDR3 DNA follows: TGTGCCAGCAGCCCACGCCAACTAGCGGGAAACACCGGGGAGCTGTTTTTT. As protein: CASSPRQLAGNTGELFF.

This CDR3 is CASSPGQKSYEQYF. The CDR3 DNA is TGTGCCAGCAGCCCGGGACAGAAGTCCTACGAGCAGTACTTC. The gene calls are TRBV7-9 and TRBJ2-7, with TRBD1 matching over 7 bases. CDR3 length equals 14 residues. Looked up from germline, CDR1 is SEHNR and CDR2 is FQNEAQ (reference sequence). Losses at the gene ends were 5 bases for V and 1 base for J; bases not matched to a gene: 5.

The V gene is TRBV4-1, the J gene TRBJ2-7, with 8 bases identical to TRBD2. The trim removed 3 bases at V and 4 bases at J, leaving 5 bases unmatched. The CDR3 consists of 14 residues. Germline V gene sequence: CDR1 MGHRA, CDR2 YSYEKL. The CDR3 DNA sequence: TGCGCCAGCAGCCACGGAGCGGGAGTTTACGAGCAGTACTTC. Protein product: CASSHGAGVYEQYF.